The next 27 T cell receptor beta chains were all read from a single sample in a study of identical twins. TCRdb re-derived calls from the 5' RACE reads in MiXCR, one entry per CDR3 protein. The data hold some 900,000 distinct CDR3 sequences, with approximately 13% observed a single time. These same data were also listed under a study on yellow fever vaccine responses in identical twins.

Material for sequencing was PBMCs. These receptors came from a woman aged 18-29 years in good health.

There are a few counts of this clonotype. The V call is TRBV6-4, the J call TRBJ1-1; D might be TRBD1 (5 bases). Trimming left V 2 bases short and J 6 bases short, with 10 bases between. Germline CDR1 MRHNA, CDR2 SNTAGT. This CDR3 contains 13 residues. This chain's CDR3 is CASSDGAGPEAFF. CDR3 DNA sequence: TGTGCCAGCAGTGACGGGGCAGGGCCTGAAGCTTTCTTT.

This sequence joins TRBV18 and TRBJ2-3; D perhaps matches TRBD2 (6 bases). CDR1 and CDR2 (germline): KGHSH, LQKENI. This CDR3 has 15 residues. With 3 bases removed from V and 11 bases from J, the gap between germline ends came to 21 bases. The CDR3 sequence: CASSPKDGSLGGQYF. CDR3 nucleotides: TGTGCCAGCTCACCCAAGGACGGGAGCCTCGGGGGGCAGTATTTT. Based on the CDR3 plus reference TRBV18 and TRBJ2-3, the full variable domain is NAGVMQNPRHLVRRRGQEARLRCSPMKGHSHVYWYRQLPEEGLKFMVYLQKENIIDESGMPKERFSAEFPKEGPSILRIQQVVRGDSAAYFCASSPKDGSLGGQYFGPGTRLTVL.

This clonotype has more than one count but fewer than ten. The V call is TRBV7-8, the J call TRBJ1-3, with 8 bases aligning to TRBD1. The CDR3 sequence is 16 residues long. The germline gives CDR1 SGHVS, CDR2 FQNEAQ. Trimming took 5 bases from V and 3 from J; bases not matched to a gene: 9. Here the CDR3 DNA reads TGTGCCAGCAGCGATAGGCCAGGGGGCGGTGGAAACACCATATATTTT. Its protein product is CASSDRPGGGGNTIYF. Full variable domain (remainder filled in from reference TRBV7-8 and TRBJ1-3): GAGVSQSPRYKVAKRGQDVALRCDPISGHVSLFWYQQALGQGPEFLTYFQNEAQLDKSGLPSDRFFAERPEGSVSTLKIQRTQQEDSAVYLCASSDRPGGGGNTIYFGEGSWLTVV.

This clonotype was recorded a few times. This chain connects TRBV6-5 to TRBJ2-7; 8 bases line up with TRBD1. The CDR3 loop spans 16 amino acids. Per the germline V gene, CDR1 is MNHEY and CDR2 is SVGAGI. Trimming took 3 bases from V and 3 from J; bases not matched to a gene: 10. CDR3 DNA sequence: TGTGCCAGCAGTTATAGTAGGGACAGGCGTTACTACGAGCAGTACTTC. The encoded protein is CASSYSRDRRYYEQYF.

The J gene is TRBJ2-7, the V gene TRBV20-1; D possibly corresponds to TRBD1 (6 bases). CDR1 and CDR2 (germline): DFQATT, SNEGSKA (reference sequence). V dropped 4 bases and J dropped 4 bases, with 8 bases sitting between them. The CDR3 contains 11 residues. In DNA form, the CDR3 reads TGCAGTGCTAAGACAGGTTACGAGCAGTACGTC. It codes for CSAKTGYEQYV.

This clonotype was observed a handful of times. The J gene is TRBJ2-2, the V gene TRBV5-1; D not resolved. In germline, CDR1 is SGHRS, CDR2 YFSETQ. V gave up 4 bases and J gave up 6 bases, with 16 bases separating them. This CDR3 contains 15 residues. This CDR3 is CASSSRAGSAGELFF. The CDR3 nucleotides read TGCGCCAGCAGCAGCAGAGCTGGTAGTGCCGGGGAGCTGTTTTTT. The full variable domain, its missing parts supplied by reference TRBV5-1 and TRBJ2-2, is KAGVTQTPRYLIKTRGQQVTLSCSPISGHRSVSWYQQTPGQGLQFLFEYFSETQRNKGNFPGRFSGRQFSNSRSEMNVSTLELGDSALYLCASSSRAGSAGELFFGEGSRLTVL.

This clonotype was recorded many times. The chain links TRBV29-1 to TRBJ1-1, with 10 bases that match TRBD1. CDR1 and CDR2 (germline): SQVTM, ANQGSEA. After removal of 5 bases from V and 4 bases from J, the junction contained 4 bases not matched to a gene. This CDR3 is built from 13 residues. The DNA for the CDR3 is TGCAGCGTTAGGGACAGGGGAGTCACTGAAGCTTTCTTT. Its protein is CSVRDRGVTEAFF.

This clonotype was detected only a few times. CDR3: CASSLPPQGELFF. CDR3 sequence (DNA): TGTGCCAGCAGCTTACCCCCCCAAGGGGAGCTGTTTTTT. This sequence joins TRBV7-3 and TRBJ2-2; D remains unclear. Trimming stripped 2 bases from V and 8 bases from J, with 9 bases between. This CDR3 contains 13 residues. Germline V gives CDR1 SGHTA, CDR2 FQGTGA.

The rearrangement links TRBV2 to TRBJ2-1; D may be TRBD2 (6 bases). Per germline, CDR1 SNHLY and CDR2 FYNNEI. CDR3 length: 13 residues. The V end was cut by 3 bases, the J end by 10 bases, with 13 bases between. CDR3 sequence: CASSETTRGEQFF. CDR3 in DNA: TGTGCCAGCAGTGAGACGACCCGGGGGGAGCAGTTCTTC. The whole variable domain, filled in from reference TRBV2 and TRBJ2-1, reads EPEVTQTPSHQVTQMGQEVILRCVPISNHLYFYWYRQILGQKVEFLVSFYNNEISEKSEIFDDQFSVERPDGSNFTLKIRSTKLEDSAMYFCASSETTRGEQFFGPGTRLTVL.

The rearrangement uses TRBV12-3 or TRBV12-4 and TRBJ1-6; 8 nucleotides match TRBD1. The CDR3 is 14 residues long. V shed 6 bases, J shed 9 bases, and the junction held 7 bases outside the gene matches. The CDR3 loop is CASSRGQGGSPLHF. The CDR3 DNA reads TGTGCCAGCAGCCGAGGACAGGGAGGTTCACCCCTCCACTTT.

This clonotype was detected once. The junction shows a germline mismatch at one end, possibly a read error. The chain carries TRBV7-2 and TRBJ2-1; 12 bases match TRBD2. Germline V gene data show CDR1 as SGHTA and CDR2 as FQGNSA. CDR3 length: 17 amino acids. CDR3 DNA sequence: TGTGCCAGCAGCTTACTCCTAGCGGGAGGGCCCTACAGTGAGCAGTTCTTC. Translation gives CASSLLLAGGPYSEQFF.

There are a few counts of this clonotype. As DNA, the CDR3 is TGTGCCAGCAGTGAATCAGGGCAGGTCTACAATGAGCAGTTCTTC. It encodes CASSESGQVYNEQFF. The rearrangement links TRBV6-1 to TRBJ2-1, with a weak D call TRBD1 (5 bases). This CDR3 has 15 residues. V shed 2 bases and J shed 3 bases, with 11 bases lying between them. Germline lookup yields CDR1 MNHNS and CDR2 SASEGT.

This clonotype was detected ten times or more. The chain combines TRBV3-1 with TRBJ2-1; TRBD1 agrees at 8 bases. CDR1 LGHDT and CDR2 YNNKEL come from the germline V gene (reference sequence). The CDR3 extends over 17 amino acids. The ends lost 4 bases at V and 2 bases at J; junction bases unmatched: 10. This CDR3 is CASSPLGQDRAYNEQFF. The CDR3 DNA is TGTGCCAGCAGCCCACTGGGGCAGGACAGGGCCTACAATGAGCAGTTCTTC.

This clonotype was seen more than once but under ten times. The J gene is TRBJ2-1, the V gene TRBV24-1, with TRBD2 identical over 7 bases. The V gene end was trimmed by 1 base and the J gene end by 6 bases; junction bases not matched to a gene: 5. This CDR3 is built from 15 residues. Germline loops: CDR1 KGHDR, CDR2 SFDVKD. CDR3 protein: CATSDFTTSFNEQFF. The CDR3 bases are TGTGCCACCAGTGATTTCACGACTAGCTTCAATGAGCAGTTCTTC.

Only a few counts were recorded for this clonotype. The chain joins TRBV20-1 to TRBJ2-5, with TRBD2 matching over 13 bases. Germline V gives CDR1 DFQATT, CDR2 SNEGSKA (reference sequence). J gave up 9 bases and V 4 bases, and 14 bases lay outside the gene matches. CDR3 size: 16 residues. Written as DNA, the CDR3 is TGCAGTGCTATAGGACTAGCGGGGGCCGGTCGGGGGGCCCAGTACTTC. It yields the protein CSAIGLAGAGRGAQYF.

This clonotype was observed a few times. V is TRBV2 and J is TRBJ2-7, with 8 bases fitting TRBD2. CDR3 length: 18 amino acids. Unmatched junction bases numbered 17, after V lost 4 bases and J lost 3 bases. Germline assignment: CDR1 SNHLY and CDR2 FYNNEI. The chain's CDR3 is CASSVVGGLVAGHYEQYF. As DNA, the CDR3 is TGTGCCAGCAGTGTCGTGGGGGGACTAGTAGCGGGACACTACGAGCAGTACTTC.

In this sample, this clonotype turned up a few times. The V call is TRBV29-1, the J call TRBJ2-5; D gene uncertain. The CDR3 has 14 amino acids. V was cut by 3 bases and J by 2 bases, with 13 bases left in between. Germline assignment: CDR1 SQVTM and CDR2 ANQGSEA. The CDR3 spells CSVDLPSIQETQYF. The CDR3 DNA reads as TGCAGCGTTGATTTGCCCAGTATACAAGAGACCCAGTACTTC.

This clonotype appeared many times. The chain carries TRBV5-1 and TRBJ2-6, with TRBD1 identical over 8 bases. V trimming: 0 bases; J trimming: 0 bases; junction bases outside the gene matches: 5. The germline gives CDR1 SGHRS, CDR2 YFSETQ. The CDR3 is 18 residues long. CDR3 sequence reads: CASSLDRTGSSGANVLTF. In nucleotides, the CDR3 is TGCGCCAGCAGCTTGGACAGGACAGGGAGCTCTGGGGCCAACGTCCTGACTTTC.

This clonotype has only a few counts. The chain joins TRBV7-2 to TRBJ1-5; 9 bases fit TRBD1. The CDR3 is 14 residues long. With 1 base clipped from V and 7 bases from J, the junction kept 2 bases outside the gene matches. The germline V gene encodes CDR1 SGHTA and CDR2 FQGNSA. The CDR3 DNA follows: TGTGCCAGCAGCTTAGAACAGGGGGCACAGCCCCAGCATTTT. It encodes CASSLEQGAQPQHF.

This clonotype was recorded at least ten times. The rearrangement joins TRBV12-3 or TRBV12-4 to TRBJ2-1; 9 bases are shared with TRBD2. This CDR3 spans 18 amino acids. J was trimmed by 1 base and V by 3 bases; bases with no gene match: 10. The CDR3 is CASSLSVGLAGSYNEQFF. In DNA, the CDR3 is TGTGCCAGCAGTTTGAGTGTTGGGCTAGCGGGGTCCTACAATGAGCAGTTCTTC.

The sample holds many counts of this clonotype. The chain is built from TRBV15 and TRBJ1-1; the D is unclear. V was pared by 0 bases and J by 6 bases, with 11 bases between. The germline CDR1 and CDR2 sequences are LNHNV and YYDKDF (reference sequence). CDR3 size: 14 residues. The CDR3 DNA is TGTGCCACCAGCAGAGAAGAAGGGTTCCCTGAAGCTTTCTTT. Amino acid sequence: CATSREEGFPEAFF.

In this sample, this clonotype turned up a few times. The chain employs TRBV6-5 and TRBJ2-5; TRBD2 might be the D (5 bases). This CDR3 is 15 amino acids long. Germline V gene data show CDR1 as MNHEY and CDR2 as SVGAGI. V was cut by 2 bases and J by 3 bases, with 13 bases left in between. CDR3 sequence: CASSYGSAGKETQYF. Written as DNA, the CDR3 is TGTGCCAGCAGTTACGGGTCCGCGGGCAAAGAGACCCAGTACTTC.

This clonotype was observed a handful of times. This sequence joins TRBV18 and TRBJ2-1; TRBD1 matches at 8 bases. The CDR3 loop spans 16 amino acids. V dropped 3 bases and J dropped 2; count of bases not matched to a gene: 6. Germline V CDR1 and CDR2: KGHSH, LQKENI. The CDR3 coding sequence is TGTGCCAGCTCACCTGAACAGGGGGGTACCTACAATGAGCAGTTCTTC. Protein: CASSPEQGGTYNEQFF.

This clonotype showed up just a few times. The chain combines TRBV2 with TRBJ2-7; tentatively, D is TRBD1 (5 bases). The CDR3 extends over 14 amino acids. Germline V lookup: CDR1 SNHLY, CDR2 FYNNEI. V lost 3 bases and J lost 2, with 11 bases in between. The CDR3: CASSEGRVTYEQYF. In DNA form, the CDR3 reads TGTGCCAGCAGTGAGGGCAGGGTCACCTACGAGCAGTACTTC.

This clonotype was seen ten or more times. The rearrangement uses TRBV12-3 or TRBV12-4 and TRBJ1-5; no reliable D call. CDR3 length: 17 residues. V was shortened by 2 bases and J by 2 bases, with 16 bases between the two germline ends. CDR3 coding DNA: TGTGCCAGCAGTTTATTTAGGTTGGGATGGGGCAATCAGCCCCAGCATTTT. As protein: CASSLFRLGWGNQPQHF.

This chain links TRBV7-6 with TRBJ2-1, with 7 bases matching TRBD2. Trimming at V came to 4 bases and at J to 9 bases, leaving 15 bases not matched to a gene. The CDR3 loop spans 16 amino acids. Germline CDR1 is SGHVS and CDR2 is FNYEAQ. CDR3 sequence reads: CASSSPLADPSGEQFF. The DNA for the CDR3 is TGTGCCAGCAGCTCCCCTCTAGCGGACCCCAGCGGTGAGCAGTTCTTC.

The sample holds one count of this clonotype. The rearrangement joins TRBV9 to TRBJ2-3; D is ambiguous. This CDR3 has 16 amino acids. Trimming left V 3 bases short and J 1 base short, with 15 bases between. The V gene's germline CDR1 is SGDLS and CDR2 YYNGEE. In nucleotides, the CDR3 is TGTGCCAGCAGCGCGATCGGGTTACGCGGCACAGATACGCAGTATTTT. Its protein is CASSAIGLRGTDTQYF.